Shown below are 23 T cell receptor beta chains from a single sample sequenced in a study. TCRdb redid the calling of the RT-PCR reads with MiXCR, one entry per CDR3 protein. The sample holds about 680,000 distinct CDR3 sequences, about 14% seen once. Sequenced: memory CD4+ T cells from blood. Every receptor here comes from a female donor in good health, serving as a healthy control.

The genes are TRBV5-1 and TRBJ2-5, with D possibly TRBD2 on 6 matching bases. The length of the CDR3 is 15 residues. The germline V gene has CDR1 SGHRS and CDR2 YFSETQ. The V and J ends lost 2 bases and 1 base respectively, with 12 bases between them. Written as DNA, the CDR3 is TGCGCCAGCAGCTTTACCGGGACTGTCCAAGAGACCCAGTACTTC. Encoded protein: CASSFTGTVQETQYF. The full variable domain, its missing parts supplied by reference TRBV5-1 and TRBJ2-5, is KAGVTQTPRYLIKTRGQQVTLSCSPISGHRSVSWYQQTPGQGLQFLFEYFSETQRNKGNFPGRFSGRQFSNSRSEMNVSTLELGDSALYLCASSFTGTVQETQYFGPGTRLLVL.

This clonotype was detected ten times or more. V usage is TRBV12-3 or TRBV12-4 and J usage is TRBJ2-3; tentatively, D is TRBD2 (6 bases). V was clipped by 3 bases and J by 0 bases, with 10 bases between them. The CDR3 is 15 residues long. DNA of the CDR3: TGTGCCAGCAGTTTCGCAGGGACTAGCACAGATACGCAGTATTTT. Encoded protein: CASSFAGTSTDTQYF.

This clonotype showed up many times. The chain is built from TRBV15 and TRBJ2-7; D may match TRBD1 or TRBD2 (6 bases each). Trimming shortened V by 0 bases and J by 3 bases, and 9 bases separated the two germline ends. The length of the CDR3 is 14 residues. Germline CDR1 is LNHNV and CDR2 is YYDKDF (reference sequence). The CDR3 spells CATSRDKGGYEQYF. The CDR3 nucleotides are TGTGCCACCAGCAGAGACAAGGGGGGCTACGAGCAGTACTTC.

The rearrangement joins TRBV6-2 or TRBV6-3 to TRBJ2-4, with TRBD2 identical over 11 bases. V shed 7 bases and J 7 bases; nucleotides not matched to a gene: 6. The germline V gene has CDR1 MNHEY and CDR2 SVGEGT. This CDR3 has 14 amino acids. In DNA form, the CDR3 reads TGTGCCAGCATAGACGCTAGCGGGGGGAACATTCAGTACTTC. Translating gives CASIDASGGNIQYF.

This chain uses TRBV14 with TRBJ2-7, with D possibly being TRBD2 (6 bases). CDR3 length: 14 residues. The V end was cut by 5 bases, the J end by 7 bases, with 18 bases between. Germline V gene sequence: CDR1 SGHDN, CDR2 FVKESK. The CDR3 here is CASSLWDFADEQYF. For the CDR3, the DNA is TGTGCCAGCAGCTTGTGGGACTTCGCAGATGAGCAGTACTTC.

This clonotype was seen a handful of times. The chain joins TRBV5-1 to TRBJ2-7; possibly TRBD2 for D (6 bases). CDR1 is SGHRS, CDR2 YFSETQ, per germline. V was clipped by 7 bases and J by 2 bases, with 22 bases between them. CDR3 length equals 16 residues. The CDR3 DNA reads TGCGCCAGCTCCCCGACCGGCGGGGCCCTAACCTACGAGCAGTACTTC. Translation gives CASSPTGGALTYEQYF.

V usage is TRBV5-5 and J usage is TRBJ2-5, with a possible D match to TRBD2 (5 bases). V lost 5 bases to trimming and J lost 5 bases, with 13 bases between them. The length of the CDR3 is 13 residues. Germline values: CDR1 SGHKS, CDR2 YYEKEE (reference sequence). The CDR3 here is CASRPTSGETQYF. Here the CDR3 DNA reads TGTGCCAGCAGGCCCACAAGCGGCGAGACCCAGTACTTC.

This clonotype has more than one count but fewer than ten. This chain joins TRBV6-6 and TRBJ1-1; no clear D. The V end lost 6 bases, the J end lost 13 bases, and 21 bases lay between the germline ends. This CDR3 comprises 13 residues. CDR1 is MNHNY and CDR2 is SVGAGI in the germline V gene (reference sequence). CDR3 coding DNA: TGTGCCAGCAGCCAGACCGACCAACGGAGAGGTTTCTTT. Residues: CASSQTDQRRGFF.

This chain connects TRBV5-4 to TRBJ2-5, with 7 bases identical to TRBD2. Germline values: CDR1 SGHNT, CDR2 YYREEE (reference sequence). The CDR3 spans 14 residues. The ends lost 3 bases at V and 6 bases at J; junction bases unmatched: 8. CDR3 DNA sequence: TGTGCCAGCAGCTCCACTACTAGCGAGAAGACCCAGTACTTC. Its protein product is CASSSTTSEKTQYF. The full variable domain, rest sourced from reference TRBV5-4 and TRBJ2-5, is ETGVTQSPTHLIKTRGQQVTLRCSSQSGHNTVSWYQQALGQGPQFIFQYYREEENGRGNFPPRFSGLQFPNYSSELNVNALELDDSALYLCASSSTTSEKTQYFGPGTRLLVL.

This chain links TRBV7-9 with TRBJ1-1; no definite D call. The CDR3 has 9 amino acids. V dropped 1 base and J dropped 9 bases, with 0 bases sitting between them. Looked up from germline, CDR1 is SEHNR and CDR2 is FQNEAQ (reference sequence). The CDR3 DNA is TGTGCCAGCAGCTTAGAAGCTTTCTTT. Amino acid sequence: CASSLEAFF. Drawing the rest from reference TRBV7-9 and TRBJ1-1, the complete variable domain is DTGVSQNPRHKITKRGQNVTFRCDPISEHNRLYWYRQTLGQGPEFLTYFQNEAQLEKSRLLSDRFSAERPKGSFSTLEIQRTEQGDSAMYLCASSLEAFFGQGTRLTVV.

The rearrangement joins TRBV20-1 to TRBJ2-7, with D maybe TRBD2 (5 bases). Trimming removed 5 bases from V and 0 bases from J, with 20 bases in between. Looked up from germline, CDR1 is DFQATT and CDR2 is SNEGSKA (reference sequence). This CDR3 region has 16 residues. The CDR3: CSAPSFERTVSYEQYF. CDR3 nucleotides: TGCAGTGCTCCCTCCTTTGAGCGGACGGTCTCCTACGAGCAGTACTTC.

This clonotype was seen a handful of times. This chain links TRBV9 with TRBJ2-2, with D tentatively TRBD1 (5 bases). The CDR3 contains 16 residues. Germline assignment: CDR1 SGDLS and CDR2 YYNGEE. Trimming left V 4 bases short and J 5 bases short, with 18 bases between. The CDR3 region has the DNA TGTGCCAGCAGCCCTCATGGGGCAACGAGGACCGGGGAGCTGTTTTTT. Amino acids: CASSPHGATRTGELFF.

In its sample, this clonotype was seen a few times. The chain has TRBV2 and TRBJ1-2, with TRBD1 as a possible D gene (6 bases). CDR3 size: 15 residues. Germline lookup yields CDR1 SNHLY and CDR2 FYNNEI. V lost 7 bases and J lost 8, with 23 bases in between. The DNA of the CDR3 is TGTGCCAGCACCAACGGGGGGGCGCAGGCCGGCGGCTACACCTTC. Residues: CASTNGGAQAGGYTF.

The V gene is TRBV11-1, the J gene TRBJ1-1; 8 positions agree with TRBD1. This CDR3 has 15 residues. J was trimmed by 1 base and V by 3 bases; bases with no gene match: 4. Germline CDR1 and CDR2: SGHAT and FQDESV (reference sequence). The CDR3 loop reads CASSFGQGGNTEAFF. The DNA of the CDR3 is TGTGCCAGCAGCTTCGGACAGGGAGGGAACACTGAAGCTTTCTTT.

This clonotype was seen more than once but under ten times. The chain recombines TRBV5-4 with TRBJ2-1; maybe TRBD2 (5 bases). This CDR3 region has 16 residues. Germline CDR1 is SGHNT and CDR2 is YYREEE (reference sequence). Trimming pared 4 bases from V and 4 bases from J, leaving 18 bases between. CDR3 amino acids: CASSPPRGSVYNEQFF. CDR3 in DNA: TGTGCCAGCAGCCCTCCCCGAGGGAGTGTGTACAATGAGCAGTTCTTC. Combining the CDR3 with reference TRBV5-4 and TRBJ2-1 gives the whole variable domain ETGVTQSPTHLIKTRGQQVTLRCSSQSGHNTVSWYQQALGQGPQFIFQYYREEENGRGNFPPRFSGLQFPNYSSELNVNALELDDSALYLCASSPPRGSVYNEQFFGPGTRLTVL.

This clonotype turned up a few times. The chain has TRBV7-2 and TRBJ2-7, with a weak D call TRBD1 (5 bases). Germline V gene sequence: CDR1 SGHTA, CDR2 FQGNSA. V lost 3 bases and J lost 6, with 9 bases in between. The CDR3 runs 12 residues. CDR3 DNA sequence: TGTGCCAGCAGCTTCCAAGGGGCCGAGCAGTACTTC. Protein: CASSFQGAEQYF.

J is TRBJ1-5 and V is TRBV4-1, with a possible D match to TRBD1 (6 bases). Germline-derived CDR1 and CDR2 are MGHRA and YSYEKL. The CDR3 is made up of 14 amino acids. Trimming pared 2 bases from V and 8 bases from J, leaving 13 bases between. The CDR3 protein is CASSQHRAGEPQHF. Here the CDR3 DNA reads TGCGCCAGCAGCCAACACAGGGCAGGGGAGCCCCAGCATTTT.

The chain has TRBV9 and TRBJ1-6, with unresolved D. The CDR3 is made up of 15 amino acids. CDR1 and CDR2 from the germline V gene are SGDLS and YYNGEE. Trimming removed 0 bases at V and 5 bases at J, with 9 bases between. CDR3 DNA sequence: TGTGCCAGCAGCGTAGACGACGTGAATAATTCACCCCTCCACTTT. Translating gives CASSVDDVNNSPLHF.

The chain joins TRBV7-2 to TRBJ1-5, with TRBD1 identical over 12 bases. This CDR3 has 15 residues. From germline, CDR1 is SGHTA and CDR2 FQGNSA. V trimming: 1 base; J trimming: 9 bases; junction bases outside the gene matches: 4. The DNA for the CDR3 is TGTGCCAGCAGCTTAGAGGGACAGGGGGCGAGGCCCCAGCATTTT. It encodes CASSLEGQGARPQHF. The full variable domain, its missing parts supplied by reference TRBV7-2 and TRBJ1-5, is GAGVSQSPSNKVTEKGKDVELRCDPISGHTALYWYRQSLGQGLEFLIYFQGNSAPDKSGLPSDRFSAERTGGSVSTLTIQRTQQEDSAVYLCASSLEGQGARPQHFGDGTRLSIL.

In its sample, this clonotype was seen a few times. This chain uses TRBV7-2 with TRBJ1-5, with 9 bases that match TRBD1. Looked up from germline, CDR1 is SGHTA and CDR2 is FQGNSA. The CDR3 spans 15 residues. The V segment lost 1 base and the J segment 11 bases; nucleotides outside the gene matches: 9. The CDR3 DNA follows: TGTGCCAGCAGCTTAGGGACAGGGGCGTCTTCGTCCCAGCATTTT. This encodes CASSLGTGASSSQHF.

This clonotype was seen only a few times. The rearrangement uses TRBV5-5 and TRBJ2-5; D is undetermined. This CDR3 has 14 amino acids. Germline CDR1 reads SGHKS; CDR2 reads YYEKEE (reference sequence). V was cut by 4 bases and J by 2 bases, with 12 bases left in between. CDR3 sequence: CASSVQAVQETQYF. The DNA of the CDR3 is TGTGCCAGCAGCGTTCAGGCGGTTCAAGAGACCCAGTACTTC.

This clonotype was seen a handful of times. The chain uses TRBV5-1 and TRBJ1-1, with 7 bases that match TRBD1. The CDR3 length is 15 residues. V was clipped by 5 bases and J by 2 bases; unmatched bases: 9. Germline V gives CDR1 SGHRS, CDR2 YFSETQ. The CDR3 is CASSPTGEGNTEAFF. In DNA, the CDR3 is TGCGCCAGCAGTCCAACAGGGGAGGGAAACACTGAAGCTTTCTTT.

This clonotype appeared many times. The chain couples TRBV4-3 to TRBJ1-6, with D possibly being TRBD1 (5 bases). V was shortened by 4 bases and J by 7 bases, with 20 bases between the two germline ends. CDR1 is LGHNA and CDR2 is YSLEER in the germline V gene. The CDR3 has 17 amino acids. CDR3 nucleotides: TGCGCCAGCAGCCCCGGCCCCGGGACGACCCTGAATTCACCCCTCCACTTT. Its protein is CASSPGPGTTLNSPLHF.